Presented here are 11 T cell receptor beta chains from one specimen sequenced in a study of post-analysis software for immune sequencing data (dated by TCRdb to the mid-2010s). The antigens for these receptors are not known. What the work shows at the level of the full study, not this receptor alone: Significantly higher frequencies in patients than in controls were found for five or six TRBV segments, including TRBV5-6, TRBV5-1 and TRBV20-1.

Receptors were amplified or captured by PCR. Sequenced on an Illumina HiSeq 2500. To reduce PCR and sequencing biases, unique molecular identifiers were built into the TCR beta cDNA libraries. TCRdb reprocessed the public reads (quality trimming at Q25 with fastp, clone calling with MiXCR) and kept in-frame beta chains. Each entry is one CDR3 protein sequence, shown with its most common DNA and genes. The sample has fewer than 700,000 distinct CDR3 sequences on record, around 40% of them singletons. The top ten clonotypes cover approximately 1.7% of the sample. The sequenced sample was blood. All receptors come from a girl under 18 with multiple sclerosis.

The J gene is TRBJ1-1, the V gene TRBV3-1; 9 nucleotides agree with TRBD1. The CDR3 length is 13 residues. Germline CDR1 reads LGHDT; CDR2 reads YNNKEL (reference sequence). Trimming removed 9 bases from V and 4 bases from J; junction bases left unmatched: 6. The CDR3 sequence is CASTDRGVTEAFF. The CDR3 DNA reads TGTGCCAGTACGGACAGGGGAGTCACTGAAGCTTTCTTT.

This clonotype was counted a few times. The chain links TRBV2 to TRBJ2-4; the D gene is possibly TRBD2 (6 bases). CDR1 and CDR2 (germline): SNHLY, FYNNEI. The CDR3 contains 14 residues. Between the trimmed V and J ends, which lost 3 bases and 8 bases, there was a span of 14 bases. The CDR3 DNA follows: TGTGCCAGCAGTGAGGGGCGGGGAGCGCACATTCAGTACTTC. This translates into CASSEGRGAHIQYF.

V usage is TRBV7-8 and J usage is TRBJ2-7; 7 bases fit TRBD2. The CDR3 is 14 amino acids. The V gene's germline CDR1 is SGHVS and CDR2 FQNEAQ. The J segment lost 0 bases and the V segment lost 3 bases, leaving 2 bases of the junction unmatched. The CDR3 reads CASSFLAVSYEQYF. The CDR3 nucleotides are TGTGCCAGCAGCTTCCTAGCGGTCTCCTACGAGCAGTACTTC.

This clonotype was seen just once. V usage is TRBV4-2 and J usage is TRBJ1-4; D may be TRBD1 (6 bases). The CDR3 runs to 14 residues. The germline V gene has CDR1 LGHNA and CDR2 YNFKEQ. V was cut by 5 bases and J by 7 bases, with 14 bases left in between. CDR3 in DNA: TGTGCCAGCAGCAAAACAGGGTCGGGTGAAAAACTGTTTTTT. This gives the protein CASSKTGSGEKLFF.

The rearrangement uses TRBV12-3 or TRBV12-4 and TRBJ2-7; D is perhaps TRBD1 or TRBD2 (5 bases each). V lost 7 bases and J 2 bases, leaving 9 bases between the germline ends. CDR3 length: 12 residues. The CDR3 loop is CASKGRTYEQYF. The CDR3 region has the DNA TGTGCCAGCAAGGGACGGACCTACGAGCAGTACTTC.

This chain connects TRBV20-1 to TRBJ1-2, with D perhaps TRBD1 (5 bases). V lost 1 base and J lost 3, with 15 bases in between. The CDR3 is 15 amino acids. CDR1 and CDR2 from the germline V gene are DFQATT and SNEGSKA (reference sequence). This CDR3 is CSARGYSGGDYGYTF. The CDR3 bases are TGCAGTGCTAGAGGGTACTCAGGAGGGGACTATGGCTACACCTTC.

The chain is built from TRBV9 and TRBJ2-5; D possibly corresponds to TRBD2 (5 bases). The germline V gene encodes CDR1 SGDLS and CDR2 YYNGEE. The CDR3 covers 13 residues. Trimming stripped 2 bases from V and 11 bases from J, with 16 bases between. The CDR3 loop is CASSVSGLSEQYF. DNA of the CDR3: TGTGCCAGCAGCGTCAGTGGACTTTCTGAGCAGTACTTC.

This rearrangement joins TRBV5-1 to TRBJ2-6; a possible D gene is TRBD2 (5 bases). This CDR3 has 16 residues. Per germline, CDR1 SGHRS and CDR2 YFSETQ. V dropped 5 bases and J dropped 2 bases, with 14 bases sitting between them. The CDR3: CASRGPGMAGANVLTF. CDR3 nucleotide sequence: TGCGCCAGCAGAGGGCCGGGGATGGCTGGGGCCAACGTCCTGACTTTC.

This sequence joins TRBV12-3 or TRBV12-4 and TRBJ1-2; D not resolved. V lost 4 bases, J lost 2 bases, and 11 bases lay in between. This CDR3 has 14 amino acids. The CDR3 DNA is TGTGCCAGCAGTTCCTCCTTGGGGAACTATGGCTACACCTTC. This encodes CASSSSLGNYGYTF.

V usage is TRBV6-5 and J usage is TRBJ2-7; TRBD2 matches 16 bases. CDR1 MNHEY and CDR2 SVGAGI come from the germline V gene. The ends lost 6 bases at V and 7 bases at J; junction bases unmatched: 6. This CDR3 is 15 amino acids long. The CDR3 is CASSFGTSGREEQYF. The CDR3, as DNA: TGTGCCAGCAGCTTCGGGACTAGCGGGAGGGAAGAGCAGTACTTC.

The chain has TRBV4-1 and TRBJ2-7; TRBD1 matches at 9 bases. Germline V CDR1 and CDR2: MGHRA, YSYEKL. After removal of 6 bases from V and 3 bases from J, the junction contained 9 bases not matched to a gene. There are 15 residues in the CDR3. CDR3 sequence (DNA): TGCGCCAGCAGGACCCTGAACAGGGGGCGCTACGAGCAGTACTTC. It encodes CASRTLNRGRYEQYF.